This record concerns one TCR beta chain sequence. Its target antigen remains unknown. The record has no base qualities; no much larger clone is one base away. This specimen's treatment or condition label, per the study, means: around 19 received Ad26.COV2.S at low or high dose, single or two shots; 5 received placebo; per-sample allocation not given. For vaccine and placebo recipients, repertoires were sequenced using samples collected on day 63 after the first injection. In Cohort 1b, about 27 adults aged 18-55 years were enrolled at a single site in Boston, USA, between 29 July and 7 August 2020. Ad26.COV2.S was a replication-incompetent adenovirus type 26 vector expressing a prefusion-stabilized SARS-CoV-2 spike protein from the original Wuhan strain. The data are from a study of Ad26.COV2.S vaccination and SARS-CoV-2 variants (dated by TCRdb to the early 2020s). At the level of the whole study: Donors in the vaccine arm were drawn from COV1001, a multicentre, randomized, double-blind, placebo-controlled phase I-IIa trial testing Ad26.COV2.S in healthy adults. Dosing of Ad26.COV2.S was intramuscular, at either 5x10^10 or 1x10^11 viral particles, delivered as one shot or as two shots spaced 56 days apart. TCRbeta repertoire sequencing served as the tool for gauging how specific and how broad the SARS-CoV-2-reactive T cell receptors were following Ad26.COV2.S vaccination. The TCR-sequenced set comprised about 32 samples: some 20 Ad26.COV2.S vaccine recipients, 5 placebo recipients and 8 SARS-CoV-2 convalescent individuals. Trial participants were randomized into five groups of five, in which low-dose or high-dose Ad26.COV2.S was given once or twice, or placebo was given on both occasions. Throughout the experiments and outcome assessment, investigators stayed blinded to trial group allocation.

TCRbeta CDR3 regions were sequenced with the immunoSEQ Assay. After extraction, genomic DNA underwent amplification by bias-controlled multiplex PCR, followed by high-throughput sequencing. The authors' pipeline ran thus. Collapsing and filtering of sequences were performed to quantify the absolute abundance of each unique TCRbeta CDR3 region. Usable DNA was measured by amplifying reference genes present in all nucleated cells, and TCRbeta template counts were normalized to that usable DNA to estimate T cell fraction. Repertoire TCRs were annotated as SARS-CoV-2-specific by exact matching of V gene, CDR3 amino acid sequence and J gene to a known reactive TCR set. The reference SARS-CoV-2 TCR set was derived from MIRA and filtered for enrichment in COVID-19-positive ImmuneCODE repertoires, a step that removed public or cross-reactive TCRs. Based on the MIRA antigens, annotated TCRs were further analysed at the level of specific ORF or position within ORF. Breadth was defined as annotated unique rearrangements over total unique productive rearrangements; depth was the summed frequency of those rearrangements. TCR breadth was compared between groups using two-sided Wilcoxon rank-sum tests. Held by TCRdb, this immuneACCESS table contains in-frame sequences only and omits some clones. Under half of the omission traces to an unresolved V gene where checked; the cause of the rest is unknown. That table is the source of V, J and clone size, and D and trimming were worked out from the DNA. Across this sample there are roughly 680,000 clones, with more than 80% seen only once. About 1.5% of the sample belongs to the ten largest clones.

The CDR3 has 13 amino acids, counting the end cysteine and phenylalanine. Solely the CDR3 DNA is kept, with 39 bases framed from the first base. V is clipped by 4 bases and J by 1 base, and the sequence between their germline boundaries is 8 bases long. As encoded in the germline V gene (reference sequence), CDR1 is PRHDT while CDR2 is FYEKMQ. General study outcomes and caveats: It was noted by the authors that total T cell responses may have been underestimated by the TCR breadth and depth analyses. Vaccine and placebo recipients had similar non-spike TCR breadth, a finding consistent with the vaccine containing only spike. Spike-specific TCR breadth was higher in Ad26.COV2.S recipients than in placebo recipients (P = 0.0014). The study was not powered for comparison of responses between vaccine doses or regimens. After vaccination, substantial breadth of spike-specific CD8+ and CD4+ T cell responses was reported.

Sequences were derived from peripheral blood, sampled in a trial of Ad26.COV2.S vaccine versus placebo. The sequence derives from a person aged 18 to 65 who received the Ad26.COV2.S COVID-19 vaccine or a placebo. The rearranged chain carries TRBV13 and TRBJ2-7; the D gene is perhaps TRBD1, on 5 matching bases. In nucleotide form, the sequence is TGTGCCAGCAGCTCCCAGGGTTCCTACGAGCAGTACTTC. It specifies CASSSQGSYEQYF.